The 7 T cell receptor beta chains in this list originate from one sample, sequenced in a study of T cell responses to AZD1222 COVID-19 vaccine. Only in-frame clones appear in the TCRdb table, and some are missing; sequencing was by immunoSEQ multiplex PCR. This sample has about 79,000 clones, with 70% to 90% found just once. The sequenced sample was peripheral blood, obtained on day 0 of AZD1222 vaccination. The receptors were gathered from an adult in good health.

This sequence joins TRBV27 and TRBJ2-3, with D possibly being TRBD2 (7 bases). CDR1 MNHEY and CDR2 SMNVEV come from the germline V gene (reference sequence). V lost 1 base to trimming and J lost 5 bases, with 13 bases between them. The CDR3 loop spans 15 amino acids. The CDR3 loop reads CASSLLGGALDTQYF. CDR3 nucleotides: TGTGCCAGCAGTTTATTGGGGGGGGCCTTAGATACGCAGTATTTT.

The chain joins TRBV27 to TRBJ1-1, with TRBD1 matching over 9 bases. Germline values: CDR1 MNHEY, CDR2 SMNVEV (reference sequence). This CDR3 region has 15 residues. Trimming removed 2 bases from V and 5 bases from J; junction bases left unmatched: 6. CDR3 sequence reads: CASSLKTGGGTEAFF. The CDR3 region has the DNA TGTGCCAGCAGTTTAAAAACAGGGGGCGGGACTGAAGCTTTCTTT.

This clone occurred a few times. The genes are TRBV2 and TRBJ2-3; the match to TRBD2 covers 11 bases. The CDR3 runs to 14 residues. The germline V gene encodes CDR1 SNHLY and CDR2 FYNNEI. The V gene end was trimmed by 11 bases and the J gene end by 5 bases; junction bases not matched to a gene: 9. CDR3 bases: TGTGCCGGCTCGGGACTAGCGGTAGGAGATACGCAGTATTTT. The encoded protein is CAGSGLAVGDTQYF. The variable domain in full, with the rest retrieved from reference TRBV2 and TRBJ2-3, is EPEVTQTPSHQVTQMGQEVILRCVPISNHLYFYWYRQILGQKVEFLVSFYNNEISEKSEIFDDQFSVERPDGSNFTLKIRSTKLEDSAMYFCAGSGLAVGDTQYFGPGTRLTVL.

As for this clone: Mismatch with germline at one junction end may stem from a read error. The chain couples TRBV9 to TRBJ2-2; 8 bases align to TRBD2. Germline assignment: CDR1 SGDLS and CDR2 YYNGEE. This CDR3 is 14 amino acids long. CDR3 amino acids: CASSVSLQLAELFF. The CDR3 coding sequence is TGTGCCAGCAGCGTTTCTCTACAACTAGCGGAGTTGTTTTTT.

The chain is built from TRBV14 and TRBJ2-5; 8 positions agree with TRBD1. This CDR3 has 15 residues. J gave up 5 bases and V 4 bases, and 9 bases lay outside the gene matches. Germline loops: CDR1 SGHDN, CDR2 FVKESK. This CDR3 reads CASSPRTGKGETQYF. DNA for the CDR3: TGTGCCAGCAGCCCCCGGACAGGGAAGGGCGAGACCCAGTACTTC.

This chain uses TRBV3-1 (or the pseudogene TRBV3-2) with TRBJ2-2; the D gene could be TRBD1 or TRBD2 (5 bases each). Germline V gene sequence: CDR1 LGHDT, CDR2 YNNKEL (reference sequence). CDR3 length: 13 residues. The germline V and J ends were trimmed by 3 bases and 6 bases, with 8 bases remaining between them. The CDR3 coding sequence is TGTGCCAGCAGCCATCGGGGACCCGGGGAGCTGTTTTTT. Its translation: CASSHRGPGELFF.

The sample holds one count of this clone. In DNA form, the CDR3 reads TGTGCCAGCAGTTTATCGGGGGTCGGCGAAAAACTGTTTTTT. This sequence encodes CASSLSGVGEKLFF. V and J are TRBV27 and TRBJ1-4; TRBD1 is a possible D gene (5 bases). CDR1 is MNHEY and CDR2 is SMNVEV in the germline V gene (reference sequence). V was clipped by 0 bases and J by 8 bases, with 10 bases between them. The CDR3 is 14 residues long.